Below are 3 T cell receptor beta chains sequenced from a single sample in a study of blood T cells in healthy people across ages. With a J-beta primer mix and a sample-barcoded 5' primer, a second PCR ran 7 to 11 cycles. TCRdb reanalysed the 5' RACE reads using MiXCR and keeps one entry per CDR3 protein. The data hold 1 million to 1.2 million distinct CDR3 sequences, with 35% to 45% observed a single time. The sequenced material came from blood. These receptors were collected from a man aged 18-30 years in good health.

The CDR3 loop is CATSDTDREETQYF. CDR3 nucleotide sequence: TGTGCCACCAGTGATACCGACAGGGAAGAGACCCAGTACTTC. The rearrangement links TRBV24-1 to TRBJ2-5, with 7 positions matching TRBD1. This CDR3 spans 14 amino acids. Unmatched junction bases numbered 3, after V lost 3 bases and J lost 3 bases. Germline CDR1 and CDR2: KGHDR and SFDVKD.

The chain joins TRBV5-5 to TRBJ2-3; no clear D gene. The V gene lost 0 bases and the J gene lost 4 bases, with 15 bases spanning the gap. This CDR3 spans 16 amino acids. The germline gives CDR1 SGHKS, CDR2 YYEKEE (reference sequence). The CDR3 DNA sequence: TGTGCCAGCAGCTTGGCTGAGCAACTCTTGGCAGATACGCAGTATTTT. Translated: CASSLAEQLLADTQYF.

The chain has TRBV7-9 and TRBJ1-1; possible D gene TRBD1, 5 bases. V shed 2 bases and J shed 9 bases, with 16 bases lying between them. CDR3 size: 14 residues. CDR1 and CDR2 (germline): SEHNR, FQNEAQ (reference sequence). CDR3 coding DNA: TGTGCCAGCAGCTTACGAGGAGTGGGGGAAAAAGCTTTCTTT. Amino acid sequence: CASSLRGVGEKAFF.